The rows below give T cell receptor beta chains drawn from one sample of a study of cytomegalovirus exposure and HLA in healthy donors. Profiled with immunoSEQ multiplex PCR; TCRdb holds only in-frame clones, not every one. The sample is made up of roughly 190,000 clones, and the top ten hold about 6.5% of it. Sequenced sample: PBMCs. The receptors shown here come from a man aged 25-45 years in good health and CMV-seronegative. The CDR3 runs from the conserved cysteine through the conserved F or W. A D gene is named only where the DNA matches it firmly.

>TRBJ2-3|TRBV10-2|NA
TGCGCCAGCAGTGAGTCGAGGCGGGATAGGGTGACAGATACGCAGTATTTT
CASSESRRDRVTDTQYF
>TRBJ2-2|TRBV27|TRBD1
TGTGCCAGCGACAGGGGTGGGTTCGGGGAGCTGTTTTTT
CASDRGGFGELFF
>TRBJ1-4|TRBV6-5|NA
TGTGCCAGCAGCTCAAGGGGGAATGAAAAACTGTTTTTT
CASSSRGNEKLFF
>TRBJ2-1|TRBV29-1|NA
TGCAGCGGGGAGAAGGGCAGCATAAATGAGCAGTTCTTC
CSGEKGSINEQFF
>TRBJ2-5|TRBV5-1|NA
TGCGCCAGCAGCTTGGGTGGGATCGGGGTCCAAGAGACCCAGTACTTC
CASSLGGIGVQETQYF
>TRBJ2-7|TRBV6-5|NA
TGTGCCAGCAGTTACAACAGGGAGAGGCACGAGCAGTACTTC
CASSYNRERHEQYF
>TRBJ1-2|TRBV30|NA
TGTGCCTGGAGTACCAGGAAGTCTAACGGCTACACCTTC
CAWSTRKSNGYTF
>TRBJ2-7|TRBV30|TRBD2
TGTGCCTGGAGTCCCACGGGTGGGCAGCGGGGCTACTCCTACGAGCAGTACTTC
CAWSPTGGQRGYSYEQYF
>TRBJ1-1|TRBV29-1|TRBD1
TGCAGCACTTTGGACAGGGCAAATCTCAACACTGAAGCTTTCTTT
CSTLDRANLNTEAFF
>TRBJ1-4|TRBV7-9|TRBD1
TGTGCCAGCAGTCCCCCCGGGACAGGGGCTTTTCGTTTCCAGGAAAAACTGTTTTTT
CASSPPGTGAFRFQEKLFF
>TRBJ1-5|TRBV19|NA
TGTGCCAGTAGTCCCCTTACTGGGCCCCAGCATTTT
CASSPLTGPQHF
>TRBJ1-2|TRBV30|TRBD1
TGTGCCTGGAGTACCCCAGGACAGGGCCCTGAAGGCTACACCTTC
CAWSTPGQGPEGYTF
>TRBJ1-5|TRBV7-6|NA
TGTGCCAGCAGCTTAGACCCCAGGCAGGGACTCGGTCAGCCCCAGCATTTT
CASSLDPRQGLGQPQHF
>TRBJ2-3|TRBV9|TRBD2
TGTGCCAGCAGCGTAGCTGGAGCGGGGGGGCAGGGAGATACGCAGTATTTT
CASSVAGAGGQGDTQYF
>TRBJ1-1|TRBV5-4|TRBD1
TGTGCCAGCACTTGGGGGGGACAGGGAGGAAGGAACACTGAAGCTTTCTTT
CASTWGGQGGRNTEAFF
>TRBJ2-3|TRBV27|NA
TGTGCCAGCAGCCATCGAGGGGGGGCAGATACGCAGTATTTT
CASSHRGGADTQYF
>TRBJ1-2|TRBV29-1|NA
TGCAGCGTTGAAGGTGGAGGGAATGGCTACACCTTC
CSVEGGGNGYTF
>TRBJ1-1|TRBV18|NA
TGTGCCAGCTCACCACTTTATGCAGGTGACACTGAAGCTTTCTTT
CASSPLYAGDTEAFF
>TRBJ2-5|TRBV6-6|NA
TGTGCCACCGGACATAATCTAGAGACCCAGTACTTC
CATGHNLETQYF
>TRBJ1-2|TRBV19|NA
TGTGCCAGTAGTGCCCAGGGTGGGCTCTATGGCTACACCTTC
CASSAQGGLYGYTF
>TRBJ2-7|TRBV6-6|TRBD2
TGTGCCAGCCATAGCGGGCAATCCTACGAGCAGTACTTC
CASHSGQSYEQYF
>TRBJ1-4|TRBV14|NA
TGTGCCAGCAGCCAAGTATCCAGGGCGGACACTTTTACGCGGGAAAAACTGTTTTTT
CASSQVSRADTFTREKLFF
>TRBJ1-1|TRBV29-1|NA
TGCAGCGTTGAAAGGGGAAGGACTGAAGCTTTCTTT
CSVERGRTEAFF
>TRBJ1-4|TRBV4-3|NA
TGCGCCAGCAGCCAAGAAGGCGCCTGGGCTGAAAAACTGTTTTTT
CASSQEGAWAEKLFF
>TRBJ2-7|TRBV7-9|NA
TGTGCCAGCACTCAGGTCAACAAACTGGACGAGCAGTACTTC
CASTQVNKLDEQYF
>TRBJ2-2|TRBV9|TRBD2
TGTGCCAGCAGCACCGTCGGGGGGGATTACACCGGGGAGCTGTTTTTT
CASSTVGGDYTGELFF
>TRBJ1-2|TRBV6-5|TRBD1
TGTGCCAGCATATCGGCAGGGGGCTATGGCTACACCTTC
CASISAGGYGYTF
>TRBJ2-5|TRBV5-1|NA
TGCGCCAGCAGCTTGAATTTGGGCAGGGAAGAGACCCAGTACTTC
CASSLNLGREETQYF
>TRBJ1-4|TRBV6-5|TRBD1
TGTGCCAGCAGTTACGGGACAGGGGATAATGAAAAACTGTTTTTT
CASSYGTGDNEKLFF
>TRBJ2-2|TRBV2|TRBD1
TGTGCCACCTCAACCGGGACAGGAGGGTTTGGGGAGCTGTTTTTT
CATSTGTGGFGELFF
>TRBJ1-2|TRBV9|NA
TGTGCCAGCAGCGGGTACGGGGATAACTATGGCTACACCTTC
CASSGYGDNYGYTF
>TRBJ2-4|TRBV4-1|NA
TGCGCCAGCAGCCTGCGGGTAGCCAAAAACATTCAGTACTTC
CASSLRVAKNIQYF
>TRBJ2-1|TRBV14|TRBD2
TGTGCCAGCAGCGCTAAGAGGGGGACTAGCGGCTACAATGAGCAGTTCTTC
CASSAKRGTSGYNEQFF
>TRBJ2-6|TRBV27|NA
TGTGCCAGCAGTTTGTACTTAGAAGGGGCCAACGTCCTGACTTTC
CASSLYLEGANVLTF
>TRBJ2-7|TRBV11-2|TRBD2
TGTGCCAGCAGCTTCGGGGGGGCCTACGAGCAGTACTTC
CASSFGGAYEQYF
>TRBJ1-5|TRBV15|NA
TGTGCCACCAGCAGAGATCGCGGGGTGCGGCAGCCCCAGCATTTT
CATSRDRGVRQPQHF
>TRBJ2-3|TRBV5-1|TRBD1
TGCGCCAGCAGCCCGACGACAGGGGGCCCAGATACGCAGTATTTT
CASSPTTGGPDTQYF
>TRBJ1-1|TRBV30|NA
TGTGCCTGGAAAGGTAGTCCGCGGGGCACTGAAGCTTTCTTT
CAWKGSPRGTEAFF
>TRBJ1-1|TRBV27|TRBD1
TGTGCCAGCAGTTCTTCCCCCGGGACAGAAGTGGTGGAGACTGAAGCTTTCTTT
CASSSSPGTEVVETEAFF
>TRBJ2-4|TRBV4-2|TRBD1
TGTGCCAGCAGCCAAGATTGGGGGACAGAGGTAGCCAAAAACATTCAGTACTTC
CASSQDWGTEVAKNIQYF
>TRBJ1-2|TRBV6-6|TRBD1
TGTGCCAGCAGTTACTCGAACAGGGGGATCTATGGCTACACCTTC
CASSYSNRGIYGYTF
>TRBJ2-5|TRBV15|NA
TGTGCCACCAGCAGAGATCATCAGGAGACCCAGTACTTC
CATSRDHQETQYF
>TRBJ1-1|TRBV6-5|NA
TGTGCCAGCAGTTACGGGGGGTACGCTGAAGCTTTCTTT
CASSYGGYAEAFF
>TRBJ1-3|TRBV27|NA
TGTGCCAGCAGTCTCAGGGGAAGCTCTGGAAACACCATATATTTT
CASSLRGSSGNTIYF
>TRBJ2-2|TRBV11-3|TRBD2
TGTGCCAGCATGAGCGGGACCGGGGGTACCGGGGAGCTGTTTTTT
CASMSGTGGTGELFF
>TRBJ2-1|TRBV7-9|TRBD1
TGTGCCAGCAGCTTAGTGGGTCTCGATCCGGGACAGGGGTACAATGAGCAGTTCTTC
CASSLVGLDPGQGYNEQFF
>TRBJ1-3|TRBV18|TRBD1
TGTGCCAGCTCTCCCGGGACAGGGTCTGGAAACACCATATATTTT
CASSPGTGSGNTIYF
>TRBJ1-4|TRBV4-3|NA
TGCGCCAGCAGCCAAGATCAGCCGGGATCCAATGAAAAACTGTTTTTT
CASSQDQPGSNEKLFF
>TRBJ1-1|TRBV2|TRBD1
TGTGCCAGCACCTCCGGGACAGGTTACACTGAAGCTTTCTTT
CASTSGTGYTEAFF
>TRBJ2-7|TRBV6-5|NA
TGTGCCAGCAGTTACGCCGGATGGAGGTACGAGCAGTACTTC
CASSYAGWRYEQYF
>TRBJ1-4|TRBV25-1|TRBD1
TGTGCCAGCAGTGAACCTCCCGGGACAGGGGTGACTAATGAAAAACTGTTTTTT
CASSEPPGTGVTNEKLFF
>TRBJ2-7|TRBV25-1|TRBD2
TGTGCCAGCAGTGCCCGGGGACTAGCGGGATCCTACGAGCAGTACTTC
CASSARGLAGSYEQYF
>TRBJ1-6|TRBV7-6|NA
TGTGCCAGCAGCCGCATTGACAGTGGAAATTCACCCCTCCACTTT
CASSRIDSGNSPLHF